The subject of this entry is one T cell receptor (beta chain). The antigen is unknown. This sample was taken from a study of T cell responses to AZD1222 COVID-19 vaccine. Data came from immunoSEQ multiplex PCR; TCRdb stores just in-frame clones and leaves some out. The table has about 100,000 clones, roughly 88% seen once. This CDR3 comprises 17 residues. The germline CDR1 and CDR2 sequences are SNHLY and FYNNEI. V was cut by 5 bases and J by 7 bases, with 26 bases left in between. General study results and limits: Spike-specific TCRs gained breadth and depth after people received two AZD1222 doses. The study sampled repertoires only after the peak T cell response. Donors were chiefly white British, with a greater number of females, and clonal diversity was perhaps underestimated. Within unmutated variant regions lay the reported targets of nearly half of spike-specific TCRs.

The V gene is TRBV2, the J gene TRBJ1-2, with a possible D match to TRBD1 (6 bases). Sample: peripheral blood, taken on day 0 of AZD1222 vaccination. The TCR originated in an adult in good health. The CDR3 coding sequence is TGTGCCAGCAGTCCCCAAAGGGGGAACAGGGTCGGTGGTGGCTACACCTTC. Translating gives CASSPQRGNRVGGGYTF.